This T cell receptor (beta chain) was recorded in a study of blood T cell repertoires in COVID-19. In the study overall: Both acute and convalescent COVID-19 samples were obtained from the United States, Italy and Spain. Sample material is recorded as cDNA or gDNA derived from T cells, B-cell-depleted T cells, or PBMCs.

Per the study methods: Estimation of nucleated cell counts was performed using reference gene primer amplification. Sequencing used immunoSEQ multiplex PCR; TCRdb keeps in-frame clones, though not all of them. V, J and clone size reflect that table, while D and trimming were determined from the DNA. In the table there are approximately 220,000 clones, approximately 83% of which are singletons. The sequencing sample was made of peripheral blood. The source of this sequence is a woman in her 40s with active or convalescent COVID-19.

For the CDR3, the DNA is TGTGCCAGTAGTATCCCCGGGACAGGGAAAGTCGATGGCTACACCTTC. Its translation: CASSIPGTGKVDGYTF. This chain connects TRBV19 to TRBJ1-2, with 9 bases matching TRBD1. V trimming: 3 bases; J trimming: 6 bases; junction bases outside the gene matches: 11. This CDR3 has 16 residues. Germline V lookup: CDR1 LNHDA, CDR2 SQIVND (reference sequence).